The T cell receptor beta chain under discussion was sequenced for a study of OX40 agonist ivuxolimab in advanced cancers. Study as a whole: Checkpoint inhibitors had been given previously to about 38% of patients.

Drawing of blood for sampling happened at baseline, at cycle 4 day 1, and at cycle 7 day 1. General study findings and limits: With doses of 0.1-3.0 mg/kg, partial responders showed among the lowest clonal expansion.

Regarding this clone: Its specificity is unknown.

Clones were read by immunoSEQ multiplex PCR, and TCRdb kept only the in-frame ones, dropping some. Here the sample spans about 77,000 clones, 87% being singletons. This TCR was recovered from an adult with an advanced solid tumor such as melanoma, head and neck, liver or kidney cancer. The sequencing used CD4+ or CD8+ T cells sorted from blood, collected in a trial of the OX40 agonist ivuxolimab.

The CDR3 protein is CASSFNGQYTGELFF. DNA of the CDR3: TGCGCCAGCAGCTTTAACGGGCAATACACCGGGGAGCTGTTTTTT. The chain uses TRBV5-1 and TRBJ2-2, with D unclear. V gave up 2 bases and J gave up 3 bases, with 11 bases separating them. The CDR3 has 15 residues. CDR1 and CDR2 (germline): SGHRS, YFSETQ.